A single sample is the source of the 14 T cell receptor beta chains below, sequenced in a study of technical replicates of blood from a handful of donors (dated 2017 in TCRdb). Libraries were prepared through the immunoSEQ multiplex PCR assay. Entries here come from immuneACCESS through TCRdb and include only in-frame sequences with V and J called. Some clones fail to appear in such tables; in the studies checked, an unresolved V gene covers under half of the shortfall, and the cause of the remainder is unknown. For this sample the table gives about 59,000 clones, of which roughly 89% were detected only once. Of the sample, roughly 5.2% is held by the ten largest clones. Sequencing used PBMCs. These receptors came from a human donor in good health. Some clones in this sample may be carry-over from other donors' samples.

CDR3 in amino acids: CASSPQYGELFF. The CDR3 nucleotides are TGTGCCAGCTCACCCCAGTACGGGGAGCTGTTTTTT. The V and J genes are TRBV18 and TRBJ2-2; no clear D. The CDR3 runs to 12 residues. The V and J ends lost 3 bases and 7 bases respectively, with 6 bases between them. Germline CDR1 is KGHSH and CDR2 is LQKENI.

The V and J genes are TRBV11-2 and TRBJ2-1; 7 nucleotides align to TRBD2. V was pared by 5 bases and J by 13 bases, with 5 bases of the junction left unmatched. CDR1 and CDR2 from the germline V gene are SGHAT and FQNNGV. This CDR3 comprises 11 residues. The CDR3 spells CASSQRLAQFF. Written as DNA, the CDR3 is TGTGCCAGCAGCCAAAGACTAGCTCAGTTCTTC.

The CDR3 spells CASSYASGQETQYF. The CDR3 DNA is TGTGCCAGCAGCTACGCTAGCGGGCAAGAGACCCAGTACTTC. V usage is TRBV5-4 and J usage is TRBJ2-5; 8 bases map to TRBD2. Germline lookup yields CDR1 SGHNT and CDR2 YYREEE (reference sequence). The CDR3 contains 14 residues. Trimming removed 3 bases from V and 2 bases from J; junction bases left unmatched: 3.

A single count supports this clone. This chain uses TRBV6-4 with TRBJ2-2; TRBD2 matches at 10 bases. From germline, CDR1 is MRHNA and CDR2 SNTAGT. The CDR3 is 16 amino acids. Germline trimming cut 0 bases from V and 7 bases from J; bases unmatched to any gene: 5. CDR3 sequence: CASSDSSGRAIGELFF. The CDR3 region has the DNA TGTGCCAGCAGTGACTCCAGCGGGAGGGCCATCGGGGAGCTGTTTTTT.

The chain joins TRBV10-3 to TRBJ1-2; no clear D gene. CDR3 length equals 13 residues. V lost 9 bases and J 7 bases, leaving 18 bases between the germline ends. Germline V gene lookup returns CDR1 ENHRY and CDR2 SYGVKD. CDR3 loop: CAIPDPDTGGYTF. CDR3 bases: TGTGCCATACCTGACCCAGACACTGGTGGCTACACCTTC.

This sequence joins TRBV15 and TRBJ2-3, with 7 bases matching TRBD1. The CDR3 has 16 amino acids. CDR1 and CDR2 from the germline V gene are LNHNV and YYDKDF (reference sequence). V trimming: 1 base; J trimming: 4 bases; junction bases outside the gene matches: 8. The CDR3 here is CATSRVWGQRADTQYF. DNA of the CDR3: TGTGCCACCAGCAGAGTGTGGGGACAGAGGGCAGATACGCAGTATTTT.

The CDR3 DNA reads as TGTGCCAGCAGTAAACCCCGGGACAGGGGAGGCCAGCCCCAGCATTTT. Residues: CASSKPRDRGGQPQHF. The chain couples TRBV2 to TRBJ1-5; 10 bases line up with TRBD1. Trimming cost V 5 bases and J 7 bases; bases outside gene matches: 11. CDR1 and CDR2 from the germline V gene are SNHLY and FYNNEI. This CDR3 has 16 amino acids.

CDR3 DNA sequence: TGTGCCTCTCGGGGGGAGGGGACGCCCGGAAACACCATATATTTT. Translation gives CASRGEGTPGNTIYF. The rearrangement links TRBV19 to TRBJ1-3; TRBD1 is a possible D gene (5 bases). This CDR3 has 15 amino acids. V was clipped by 11 bases and J by 4 bases, with 21 bases between them. The germline V gene encodes CDR1 LNHDA and CDR2 SQIVND (reference sequence).

The chain employs TRBV2 and TRBJ2-7, with D tentatively TRBD1 (5 bases). The V gene lost 9 bases and the J gene lost 7 bases, with 10 bases spanning the gap. The CDR3 sequence is 10 residues long. Germline V CDR1 and CDR2: SNHLY, FYNNEI. The CDR3 coding sequence is TGTGCCAGTTCAGGGCTTGAGCAGTACTTC. Residues: CASSGLEQYF.

The chain carries TRBV7-2 and TRBJ2-7; 9 nucleotides agree with TRBD1. The CDR3 runs 13 residues. J gave up 5 bases and V 5 bases, and 4 bases lay outside the gene matches. Germline V CDR1 and CDR2: SGHTA, FQGNSA. The CDR3 DNA reads as TGTGCCAGCAGCGAACAGGGGGCGCACGAGCAGTACTTC. Its protein product is CASSEQGAHEQYF.

This chain joins TRBV15 and TRBJ1-5; 8 bases map to TRBD1. J was trimmed by 1 base and V by 0 bases; bases with no gene match: 5. This CDR3 region has 17 residues. Germline V gives CDR1 LNHNV, CDR2 YYDKDF (reference sequence). The CDR3, as DNA: TGTGCCACCAGCAGAGAGCTCGGACAGGGAAGCAATCAGCCCCAGCATTTT. Its translation: CATSRELGQGSNQPQHF.

This clone was detected only once. The chain uses TRBV19 and TRBJ2-5; TRBD1 might be the D (5 bases). Germline assignment: CDR1 LNHDA and CDR2 SQIVND (reference sequence). The CDR3 consists of 16 residues. Trimming left V 2 bases short and J 5 bases short, with 18 bases between. Here the CDR3 DNA reads TGTGCCAGTAGTATACGCCAGGGAAATGTAGGGGAGACCCAGTACTTC. This sequence encodes CASSIRQGNVGETQYF.

J is TRBJ2-1 and V is TRBV25-1; 10 bases fit TRBD1. This CDR3 region has 17 residues. In germline, CDR1 is MGHDK, CDR2 SYGVNS. V was clipped by 7 bases and J by 4 bases; unmatched bases: 13. This CDR3 is CASNRNWGTGDYNEQFF. The CDR3 DNA reads TGTGCCAGCAATAGGAACTGGGGGACAGGGGATTACAATGAGCAGTTCTTC.

The genes are TRBV6-4 and TRBJ2-7, with D tentatively TRBD2 (5 bases). The CDR3 length is 13 residues. Germline lookup yields CDR1 MRHNA and CDR2 SNTAGT. V dropped 0 bases and J dropped 12 bases, with 15 bases sitting between them. The CDR3 region is CASSDSGKTRGYF. The CDR3 nucleotides are TGTGCCAGCAGTGACTCGGGAAAAACCCGGGGGTACTTC.